Listed below are T cell receptor beta chains from one sample, sequenced in a study of T-cell memory formation after mild COVID-19. TCRdb reprocessed the 5' RACE reads via MiXCR and lists one record per CDR3 protein. The data show about 27,000 distinct CDR3 sequences, around 6.8% seen once. Material: PBMCs or a T cell subset sorted from them (not recorded which). The receptor set was obtained from an adult woman who had mild COVID-19 (a few samples of this study predate the infection). Cell type and time point are not known. Both conserved end residues are part of each CDR3. A D gene is named only where the DNA matches it firmly. Size is omitted from some rows. Given values are once, few, many or a class for expanded clones.

j_call d_call cdr3_length v_call clone_size cdr3_nt cdr3_aa
TRBJ2-5 TRBD1 14 TRBV2 many TGTGCCAGCGACCGACAGGGGGTACGGGAGACCCAGTACTTC CASDRQGVRETQYF
TRBJ2-4 . 15 TRBV4-1 once TGCGCCAGCAGCCAAGATTACCCCGGGGTAGACATTCAGTACTTC CASSQDYPGVDIQYF
TRBJ2-5 . 14 TRBV5-1 many TGCGCCAGCAGCTTGGGACCTACGCAAGAGACCCAGTACTTC CASSLGPTQETQYF
TRBJ2-1 . 15 TRBV11-1 . TGTGCCAGCAGAGAAGGTTTGAGCTCCTACAATGAGCAGTTCTTC CASREGLSSYNEQFF
TRBJ2-5 TRBD1 14 TRBV6-5 many TGTGCCAGCAGTTACCAGCGACAGGGGGAGACCCAGTACTTC CASSYQRQGETQYF
TRBJ1-5 . 17 TRBV12-3/TRBV12-4 many TGTGCCAGCAGTTTGGGCGATCCGGGAATTGCGGGTCAGCCCCAGCATTTT CASSLGDPGIAGQPQHF
TRBJ1-5 . 15 TRBV2 many TGTGCCAGCAGTGACAGGGCCTATAGCAATCAGCCCCAGCATTTT CASSDRAYSNQPQHF
TRBJ2-2 . 13 TRBV4-2 many TGTGCCAGCAGCCAAACGAGCACCGGGGAGCTGTTTTTT CASSQTSTGELFF
TRBJ2-7 . 16 TRBV7-3 many TGTGCCAGCAGCGCCACAGCCCTAAGGGCCTCCTACGAGCAGTACTTC CASSATALRASYEQYF
TRBJ2-3 . 12 TRBV20-1 many TGCAGTGCTAGCAACAGGAGAGATACGCAGTATTTT CSASNRRDTQYF
TRBJ2-5 . 13 TRBV7-6 many TGTGCCAGCAGCTTGATCCATAAAGAGACCCAGTACTTC CASSLIHKETQYF
TRBJ2-3 . 14 TRBV5-1 many TGCGCCAGCAGCTTGCGATCCAGGACAGATACGCAGTATTTT CASSLRSRTDTQYF
TRBJ2-2 . 14 TRBV9 many TGTGCCAGCAGCGTCTTGCAGGGAGCCGGGGAGCTGTTTTTT CASSVLQGAGELFF
TRBJ1-1 TRBD1 16 TRBV11-2 many TGTGCCAGCAGAAACTCCGGGACAGGGGGGAACACTGAAGCTTTCTTT CASRNSGTGGNTEAFF
TRBJ1-2 TRBD1 14 TRBV20-1 many TGCAGTGCTAGGGCCGGGACAGGGACCTATGGCTACACCTTC CSARAGTGTYGYTF
TRBJ2-3 . 15 TRBV7-8 many TGTGCCAGCAGCTTATCTAGCTGGAGCACAGATACGCAGTATTTT CASSLSSWSTDTQYF
TRBJ2-7 . 12 TRBV20-1 many TGCAGTGCTGCCGTCCGGCTTAACGAGCAGTACTTC CSAAVRLNEQYF
TRBJ2-1 . 14 TRBV15 many TGTGCCACCAGCAGAGGTGGGGATAACAATGAGCAGTTCTTC CATSRGGDNNEQFF
TRBJ1-1 TRBD1 15 TRBV5-1 many TGCGCCAGCAGCTCACCCGGGACAGGGCCCTCTGAAGCTTTCTTT CASSSPGTGPSEAFF
TRBJ2-1 TRBD2 15 TRBV20-1 many TGCAGTGCTAGAACCCAACTAGCGGGTACGGATGAGCAGTTCTTC CSARTQLAGTDEQFF
TRBJ1-3 . 15 TRBV7-6 once TGTGCCAGCAGCTTAGGGCAGGGATTTGGAAACACCATATATTTT CASSLGQGFGNTIYF
TRBJ2-6 . 15 TRBV28 many TGTGCCAGCAGTCCTGACAGCTCTGGGGCCAACGTCCTGACTTTC CASSPDSSGANVLTF
TRBJ2-2 TRBD2 14 TRBV5-6 many TGTGCCAGCAGCCCGGGACTATATAACGGGGAGCTGTTTTTT CASSPGLYNGELFF
TRBJ2-3 . 16 TRBV3-1 many TGTGCCAGCAGCTCTCGAGCCCCGGAGAACACAGATACGCAGTATTTT CASSSRAPENTDTQYF
TRBJ1-2 TRBD1 15 TRBV7-9 many TGTGCCGGCAGCTTCGACAGGGGGCGTGCCTATGGCTACACCTTC CAGSFDRGRAYGYTF
TRBJ2-1 . 13 TRBV30 many TGTGCCTGGAGGGCAGGACTACCCAATGAGCAGTTCTTC CAWRAGLPNEQFF
TRBJ2-1 . 16 TRBV6-4 . TGTGCCAGCAGTGAGATTCTCTCTAGCGACTACAATGAGCAGTTCTTC CASSEILSSDYNEQFF
TRBJ1-5 . 16 TRBV5-1 many TGCGCCAGCGCCGCCATGCCGGGGGCCAGCAATCAGCCCCAGCATTTT CASAAMPGASNQPQHF
TRBJ2-7 . 15 TRBV7-2 many TGTGCCAGCAGCTTAGTTGGACGGGGTATTTACGAGCAGTACTTC CASSLVGRGIYEQYF
TRBJ1-2 TRBD1 14 TRBV12-3/TRBV12-4 many TGTGCCAGCAGTTTACCGGACAGGGCCTATGGCTACACCTTC CASSLPDRAYGYTF
TRBJ2-7 TRBD1 14 TRBV6-5 many TGTGCCAGCAGTTACTATCGGACAGGGCACGAGCAGTACTTC CASSYYRTGHEQYF
TRBJ1-2 . 16 TRBV25-1 few TGTGCCAGCAGTGAACCCCACAATCGGGGCAAGGATGGCTACACCTTC CASSEPHNRGKDGYTF
TRBJ1-2 . 13 TRBV30 many TGTGCCTGGAGCCAGTGGTCCGGGGAGGGCTACACCTTC CAWSQWSGEGYTF
TRBJ2-2 TRBD2 16 TRBV24-1 many TGTGCCACCAGTGAACATAGACTAGCGGGAGTCGGGGAGCTGTTTTTT CATSEHRLAGVGELFF
TRBJ2-7 TRBD1 12 TRBV10-2 many TGCGCCAGCAGTGTACAGGGGGACGAGCAGTACTTC CASSVQGDEQYF
TRBJ2-1 TRBD1 15 TRBV14 many TGTGCCAGCAGCCAAGGACAGGGATATTACAATGAGCAGTTCTTC CASSQGQGYYNEQFF
TRBJ2-3 TRBD2 15 TRBV6-4 many TGTGCCAGCAGAGAGGGACTAGCCTTGAGAGATACGCAGTATTTT CASREGLALRDTQYF
TRBJ2-1 . 14 TRBV25-1 many TGTGCCAGCAGTAAGGAGGGTATACTCAATGAGCAGTTCTTC CASSKEGILNEQFF
TRBJ2-3 . 13 TRBV6-5 few TGTGCCAGCAGAGCGGACGGCACAGATACGCAGTATTTT CASRADGTDTQYF
TRBJ2-1 . 15 TRBV7-2 many TGTGCCAGCAGCTTAGACACGGCGGACTACAATGAGCAGTTCTTC CASSLDTADYNEQFF
TRBJ1-1 TRBD1 15 TRBV18 few TGTGCCAGCTCAGTCACAGGGGGGAGGAACACTGAAGCTTTCTTT CASSVTGGRNTEAFF
TRBJ1-2 . 13 TRBV6-2/TRBV6-3 many TGTGCCAGCAGTTACTCCGGGGTCGGCGGCTACACCTTC CASSYSGVGGYTF
TRBJ2-7 TRBD2 14 TRBV20-1 medium-sized TGCAGTGCTAGAGATCTAGCTAGCGGGAAAAAGCAGTACTTC CSARDLASGKKQYF
TRBJ1-2 TRBD1 15 TRBV3-1 few TGTGCCAGCAGCCATAGACAGGGGGCAGTCTATGGCTACACCTTC CASSHRQGAVYGYTF
TRBJ2-7 . 17 TRBV7-9 many TGTGCCAGCACCCCCCCCCCGGGACGGGCATTACTGAACGAGCAGTACTTC CASTPPPGRALLNEQYF
TRBJ2-5 . 13 TRBV5-1 many TGCGCCAGCAGCCAGGCTCCACGAGAGACCCAGTACTTC CASSQAPRETQYF
TRBJ2-3 . 15 TRBV9 medium-sized TGTGCCAGCAGCTCCAGGGGGGACGGCACAGATACGCAGTATTTT CASSSRGDGTDTQYF
TRBJ1-1 . 11 TRBV20-1 many TGCAGTGCTAGAGGGGACACTGAAGCTTTCTTT CSARGDTEAFF
TRBJ2-7 . 12 TRBV6-2/TRBV6-3 many TGTGCCAGCACCGGACTGGGTTACGAGCAGTACTTC CASTGLGYEQYF
TRBJ1-2 TRBD1 15 TRBV7-2 many TGTGCCAGCAGCCCCGGGACAGGCCTCGGTTATGGCTACACCTTC CASSPGTGLGYGYTF
TRBJ1-2 . 13 TRBV30 many TGTGCCTGGGCTTACAGGGTACGCGATGGCTACACCTTC CAWAYRVRDGYTF
TRBJ1-5 TRBD1 13 TRBV29-1 many TGCAGCGTTAAACAGGGGACGGGTCAGCCCCAGCATTTT CSVKQGTGQPQHF
TRBJ2-3 . 15 TRBV9 many TGTGCCAGCAGCGCCCAACTTGGGGGCACAGATACGCAGTATTTT CASSAQLGGTDTQYF
TRBJ2-1 TRBD2 18 TRBV5-4 many TGTGCCAGCAGCCTCTCCGGCAAGACTAGCGGGGGTCTAAATGAGCAGTTCTTC CASSLSGKTSGGLNEQFF
TRBJ2-6 . 15 TRBV7-2 many TGTGCCAGCAGCTTATCAGTCTCTGGGGCCAACGTCCTGACTTTC CASSLSVSGANVLTF
TRBJ1-1 . 14 TRBV19 many TGTGCCAGTAGTATACAGGGGAGCAACACTGAAGCTTTCTTT CASSIQGSNTEAFF
TRBJ2-4 . 15 TRBV7-9 many TGTGCCAGCAGCCGGACAGAGGAATTCGGAGACATTCAGTACTTC CASSRTEEFGDIQYF
TRBJ1-2 . 13 TRBV6-5 many TGTGCCAGCAGCCAGACAGCTAACTATGGCTACACCTTC CASSQTANYGYTF
TRBJ1-6 TRBD1 15 TRBV20-1 many TGCAGTGCTAGCGAGAAACAGGGGATTAATTCACCCCTCCACTTT CSASEKQGINSPLHF